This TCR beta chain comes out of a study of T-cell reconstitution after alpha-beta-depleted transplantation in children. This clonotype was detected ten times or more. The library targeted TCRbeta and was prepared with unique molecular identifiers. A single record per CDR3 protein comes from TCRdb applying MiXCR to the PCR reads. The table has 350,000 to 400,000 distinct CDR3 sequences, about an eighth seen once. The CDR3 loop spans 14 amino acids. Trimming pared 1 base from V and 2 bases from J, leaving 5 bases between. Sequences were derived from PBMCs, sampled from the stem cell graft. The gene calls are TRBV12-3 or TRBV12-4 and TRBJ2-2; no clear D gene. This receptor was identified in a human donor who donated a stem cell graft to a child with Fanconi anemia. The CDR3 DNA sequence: TGTGCCAGCAGTTTAGGGCACAACACCGGGGAGCTGTTTTTT. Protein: CASSLGHNTGELFF.